The 28 T cell receptor beta chains in this list originate from one sample, sequenced in a study of blood T cell repertoires in COVID-19. Measured with immunoSEQ multiplex PCR; TCRdb has only the in-frame clones, and not every one. The table lists roughly 200,000 clones, 88% of them singletons. Sequencing was carried out using peripheral blood. Source of these receptors: a man between 65 and 80 years old with acute or convalescent COVID-19.

The chain uses TRBV6-5 and TRBJ1-5; 7 bases are shared with TRBD1. Trimming took 6 bases from V and 4 from J; bases not matched to a gene: 9. This CDR3 has 15 residues. Germline V gives CDR1 MNHEY, CDR2 SVGAGI. This chain's CDR3 is CASRGGQALNQPQHF. CDR3 bases: TGTGCCAGCAGAGGAGGACAGGCGCTAAATCAGCCCCAGCATTTT.

This chain connects TRBV11-2 to TRBJ1-1, with 7 positions matching TRBD1. There are 18 residues in the CDR3. Trimming took 3 bases from V and 4 from J; bases not matched to a gene: 17. Germline V gene data show CDR1 as SGHAT and CDR2 as FQNNGV. The chain's CDR3 is CASSLRVGHAGGLTEAFF. Written as DNA, the CDR3 is TGTGCCAGCAGCTTGCGGGTGGGGCACGCAGGGGGTCTCACTGAAGCTTTCTTT.

The chain has TRBV5-1 and TRBJ2-7, with a weak D call TRBD1 (5 bases). V dropped 4 bases and J dropped 2 bases, with 16 bases sitting between them. Germline V gene lookup returns CDR1 SGHRS and CDR2 YFSETQ. The CDR3 has 15 residues. This chain's CDR3 is CASSLPQGSTYEQYF. The DNA for the CDR3 is TGCGCCAGCAGCCTCCCCCAGGGCTCGACCTACGAGCAGTACTTC.

V is TRBV7-8 and J is TRBJ2-2; the D is unclear. Germline-derived CDR1 and CDR2 are SGHVS and FQNEAQ. The V and J ends lost 0 bases and 6 bases respectively, with 8 bases between them. This CDR3 is 14 amino acids long. The chain's CDR3 is CASSLASRSGELFF. CDR3 in DNA: TGTGCCAGCAGCTTAGCGTCTCGGTCCGGGGAGCTGTTTTTT.

The chain joins TRBV5-4 to TRBJ1-1; 8 bases fit TRBD1. The V gene's germline CDR1 is SGHNT and CDR2 YYREEE (reference sequence). The CDR3 has 15 amino acids. With 4 bases clipped from V and 5 bases from J, the junction kept 10 bases outside the gene matches. CDR3 nucleotide sequence: TGTGCCAGCAGCCCACGACAGGGGCGGGAAACTGAAGCTTTCTTT. Translating gives CASSPRQGRETEAFF.

This chain links TRBV5-4 with TRBJ1-4; TRBD1 matches 9 bases. The CDR3 is 16 amino acids. The germline gives CDR1 SGHNT, CDR2 YYREEE (reference sequence). Trimming removed 1 base from V and 0 bases from J; junction bases left unmatched: 1. The CDR3 loop is CASSLRTGATNEKLFF. The CDR3 region has the DNA TGTGCCAGCAGCTTGAGGACAGGGGCAACTAATGAAAAACTGTTTTTT.

The rearrangement uses TRBV27 and TRBJ1-5, with a weak D call TRBD1 (6 bases). The CDR3 is 15 amino acids. V shed 8 bases and J shed 1 base, with 15 bases lying between them. Germline lookup yields CDR1 MNHEY and CDR2 SMNVEV (reference sequence). This chain's CDR3 is CASRTGFVSNQPQHF. CDR3 nucleotide sequence: TGTGCCAGCCGAACAGGGTTTGTGAGCAATCAGCCCCAGCATTTT.

The chain links TRBV9 to TRBJ2-4; possibly TRBD2 for D (6 bases). The germline CDR1 and CDR2 sequences are SGDLS and YYNGEE. This CDR3 has 15 residues. V lost 4 bases and J lost 5, with 16 bases in between. The CDR3 DNA reads TGTGCCAGCAGCCCCGGGGGTCGACCCCAAAACATTCAGTACTTC. Its protein product is CASSPGGRPQNIQYF.

This clone has only one observation. The chain has TRBV28 and TRBJ2-5; the match to TRBD2 covers 7 bases. V dropped 4 bases and J dropped 1; count of bases not matched to a gene: 9. CDR1 MDHEN and CDR2 SYDVKM come from the germline V gene. The CDR3 covers 16 residues. CDR3 sequence reads: CASSWEGANLQETQYF. Here the CDR3 DNA reads TGTGCCAGCAGTTGGGAGGGAGCGAACCTCCAAGAGACCCAGTACTTC.

The chain is built from TRBV28 and TRBJ2-5; a weak D match, TRBD1 (6 bases). The CDR3 consists of 13 residues. V was cut by 2 bases and J by 4 bases, with 8 bases left in between. Germline V CDR1 and CDR2: MDHEN, SYDVKM. The CDR3 region has the DNA TGTGCCAGCAGTTTAGGACAGTTAGAGACCCAGTACTTC. This codes for CASSLGQLETQYF.

The chain combines TRBV4-2 with TRBJ1-2; 7 bases line up with TRBD1. There are 14 residues in the CDR3. Germline V gene lookup returns CDR1 LGHNA and CDR2 YNFKEQ. Trimming took 4 bases from V and 8 from J; bases not matched to a gene: 10. In nucleotides, the CDR3 is TGTGCCAGCAGCCGGCGAGGGGGCGCGGAGGGCTACACCTTC. Amino acid sequence: CASSRRGGAEGYTF.

This chain connects TRBV9 to TRBJ1-4, with D perhaps matching TRBD1 (5 bases). CDR3 length equals 15 residues. The V gene lost 1 base and the J gene lost 7 bases, with 14 bases spanning the gap. Germline CDR1 is SGDLS and CDR2 is YYNGEE. The CDR3 here is CASSVSPQGTEKLFF. The CDR3, as DNA: TGTGCCAGCAGCGTAAGCCCTCAGGGTACTGAAAAACTGTTTTTT.

The genes are TRBV7-6 and TRBJ2-1, with 7 bases identical to TRBD2. The CDR3 contains 16 residues. Germline V gene lookup returns CDR1 SGHVS and CDR2 FNYEAQ. With V trimmed by 5 bases and J by 0 bases, 7 bases remained unmatched. The CDR3 nucleotides are TGTGCCAGCAGCCAGGGAGGGGCTACCTCCTACAATGAGCAGTTCTTC. The encoded protein is CASSQGGATSYNEQFF.

With regard to this clone: Compared with germline, one end of the junction differs, possibly owing to a read error. J is TRBJ1-1 and V is TRBV7-7; D gene ambiguous. The CDR3 has 18 residues. CDR1 SSHAT and CDR2 FNYEAQ come from the germline V gene (reference sequence). CDR3 sequence: CASSLAADSFSMNTEAFF. Here the CDR3 DNA reads TGTGCTAGCAGCTTAGCGGCAGATTCCTTCTCCATGAACACTGAAGCTTTCTTT. Filled out from reference TRBV7-7 and TRBJ1-1, the complete variable domain reads GAGVSQSPRYKVTKRGQDVTLRCDPISSHATLYWYQQALGQGPEFLTYFNYEAQPDKSGLPSDRFSAERPEGSISTLTIQRTEQRDSAMYRCASSLAADSFSMNTEAFFGQGTRLTVV.

This chain links TRBV12-3 or TRBV12-4 with TRBJ1-3; no clear D. The V gene lost 2 bases and the J gene lost 7 bases, with 6 bases spanning the gap. CDR3 length: 12 residues. In nucleotides, the CDR3 is TGTGCCAGCAGTTTAAGCGGGAACACCATATATTTT. It encodes CASSLSGNTIYF.

The chain recombines TRBV7-3 with TRBJ2-2, with D perhaps matching TRBD2 (6 bases). Germline values: CDR1 SGHTA, CDR2 FQGTGA. V dropped 6 bases and J dropped 6 bases, with 8 bases sitting between them. This CDR3 is built from 12 residues. CDR3 amino acids: CASREGPGELFF. The CDR3 DNA sequence: TGTGCCAGCAGGGAGGGGCCCGGGGAGCTGTTTTTT.

V and J are TRBV7-9 and TRBJ2-5, with a possible D match to TRBD2 (5 bases). Germline assignment: CDR1 SEHNR and CDR2 FQNEAQ (reference sequence). V was shortened by 0 bases and J by 0 bases, with 8 bases between the two germline ends. The CDR3 spans 15 residues. Here the CDR3 DNA reads TGTGCCAGCAGCTTAGCGGGAGCCTACCAAGAGACCCAGTACTTC. This translates into CASSLAGAYQETQYF.

The rearrangement links TRBV11-3 to TRBJ2-3; D possibly corresponds to TRBD2 (6 bases). CDR1 SGHNT and CDR2 YENEEA come from the germline V gene. This CDR3 has 15 amino acids. V shed 3 bases and J shed 4 bases, with 14 bases lying between them. In DNA form, the CDR3 reads TGTGCCAGCAGCTTGGACGGGAGTAATTCAGATACGCAGTATTTT. This gives the protein CASSLDGSNSDTQYF.

Comment on this clone: The junction differs from germline at one of its ends, possibly a read error. The V and J genes are TRBV7-7 and TRBJ2-7, with no clear D. The CDR3 is 13 amino acids. From germline, CDR1 is SSHAT and CDR2 FNYEAQ (reference sequence). Written as DNA, the CDR3 is TGTGCTAGCAGCTTAGGCAGGAATTACGAGCAGTACTTC. It is translated as CASSLGRNYEQYF.

This clone was found once. The chain has TRBV5-1 and TRBJ2-3, with D possibly being TRBD2 (6 bases). This CDR3 spans 16 amino acids. V was clipped by 6 bases and J by 2 bases, with 19 bases between them. The V gene's germline CDR1 is SGHRS and CDR2 YFSETQ. The CDR3 spells CASNGQGGMYTDTQYF. The CDR3 DNA is TGCGCCAGCAACGGTCAGGGAGGAATGTACACAGATACGCAGTATTTT.

This clone appeared once. The rearrangement joins TRBV6-5 to TRBJ2-7, with 12 bases identical to TRBD2. With 6 bases clipped from V and 7 bases from J, the junction kept 10 bases outside the gene matches. The CDR3 loop spans 15 amino acids. Germline CDR1 reads MNHEY; CDR2 reads SVGAGI. The CDR3, as DNA: TGTGCCAGCAGGAGGACTAGCGGGACTCTTGGGGAGCAGTACTTC. Residues: CASRRTSGTLGEQYF.

CDR3 sequence reads: CASSLSRGYPGELFF. The CDR3 nucleotides read TGTGCCAGCAGTTTATCGAGGGGGTACCCCGGGGAGCTGTTTTTT. V and J are TRBV28 and TRBJ2-2; perhaps TRBD1 as D (6 bases). Trimming took off 1 base at V and 6 bases at J, with 12 bases between the two ends. CDR3 size: 15 residues. Germline CDR1 and CDR2: MDHEN and SYDVKM.

The chain joins TRBV19 to TRBJ1-3, with D maybe TRBD1 (6 bases). V gave up 4 bases and J gave up 2 bases, with 12 bases separating them. The length of the CDR3 is 15 residues. Looked up from germline, CDR1 is LNHDA and CDR2 is SQIVND (reference sequence). This chain's CDR3 is CASSRYGQTGNTIYF. In nucleotides, the CDR3 is TGTGCCAGTAGTAGGTACGGACAGACTGGAAACACCATATATTTT.

This chain connects TRBV9 to TRBJ2-1, with 7 bases aligning to TRBD2. V lost 0 bases to trimming and J lost 10 bases; unmatched junction nucleotides: 4. The germline gives CDR1 SGDLS, CDR2 YYNGEE. CDR3 length equals 13 residues. The CDR3 is CASSVGTRNEQFF. The CDR3 bases are TGTGCCAGCAGCGTAGGGACTAGAAACGAGCAGTTCTTC. The variable domain in full, completed from reference TRBV9 and TRBJ2-1, reads DSGVTQTPKHLITATGQRVTLRCSPRSGDLSVYWYQQSLDQGLQFLIQYYNGEERAKGNILERFSAQQFPDLHSELNLSSLELGDSALYFCASSVGTRNEQFFGPGTRLTVL.

DNA of the CDR3: TGTGCCAGCAGCCATGAGGGTTCCAACTCACCCCTCCACTTT. Translation: CASSHEGSNSPLHF. This sequence joins TRBV3-1 (or the pseudogene TRBV3-2) and TRBJ1-6, with D unclear. Germline V CDR1 and CDR2: LGHDT, YNNKEL (reference sequence). Trimming cost V 3 bases and J 10 bases, with 13 bases left between them. The CDR3 has 14 amino acids.

The V call is TRBV5-5, the J call TRBJ1-2; possible D gene TRBD1, 6 bases. Germline lookup yields CDR1 SGHKS and CDR2 YYEKEE (reference sequence). V gave up 0 bases and J gave up 8 bases, with 17 bases separating them. This CDR3 has 15 residues. The CDR3 loop is CASSLGTEPFWGYTF. CDR3 nucleotides: TGTGCCAGCAGCTTGGGGACAGAACCTTTCTGGGGCTACACCTTC.

The chain has TRBV6-5 and TRBJ1-2, with TRBD1 identical over 7 bases. The CDR3 is 16 residues long. The germline CDR1 and CDR2 sequences are MNHEY and SVGAGI. Trimming took 0 bases from V and 4 from J; bases not matched to a gene: 8. The DNA for the CDR3 is TGTGCCAGCAGTTACTCCTCGCAGGGGGGAGCCTATGGCTACACCTTC. Amino acids: CASSYSSQGGAYGYTF.

The chain couples TRBV3-1 (or the pseudogene TRBV3-2) to TRBJ2-7; D is possibly TRBD2 (6 bases). The CDR3 is made up of 17 amino acids. Germline V gene lookup returns CDR1 LGHDT and CDR2 YNNKEL (reference sequence). The V end lost 0 bases, the J end lost 0 bases, and 15 bases lay between the germline ends. The CDR3 loop is CASSQERLRAGSYEQYF. The CDR3 nucleotides are TGTGCCAGCAGCCAAGAAAGACTGCGAGCGGGCTCCTACGAGCAGTACTTC.